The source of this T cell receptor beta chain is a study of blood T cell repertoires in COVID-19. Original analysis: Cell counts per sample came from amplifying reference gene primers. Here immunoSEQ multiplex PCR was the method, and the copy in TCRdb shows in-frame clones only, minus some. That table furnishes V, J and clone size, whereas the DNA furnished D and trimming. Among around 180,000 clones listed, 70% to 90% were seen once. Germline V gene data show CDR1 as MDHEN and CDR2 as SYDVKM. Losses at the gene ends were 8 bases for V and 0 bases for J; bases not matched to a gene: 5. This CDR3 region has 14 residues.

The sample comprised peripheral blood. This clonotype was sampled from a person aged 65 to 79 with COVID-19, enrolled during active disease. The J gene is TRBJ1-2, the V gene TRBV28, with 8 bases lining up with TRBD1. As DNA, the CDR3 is TGTGCCAGCTACGACAGGGGAGCTAACTATGGCTACACCTTC. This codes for CASYDRGANYGYTF.